The 22 T cell receptor beta chains reported below all come from one sample, sequenced in a study of shared clonotypes between healthy human individuals (dated by TCRdb to about 2020). Receptor libraries were prepared by the immunoSEQ multiplex PCR assay. TCRdb stores this immuneACCESS table with in-frame sequences only. Part of the clones is absent; in the studies checked, under half of the shortfall reflects unresolved V genes, and no reason is known for the rest. The sample includes 1,400,000 or so clones, with around 98.5% observed a single time. Of the sample, about 0.4% is held by the ten largest clones. The sequencing input was naive CD4+ T cells sorted from blood. This specimen's cell subset or site label, interpreted: CD45RA+ positively selected. Receptors were obtained from a man younger than 40 in good health.

The CDR3 sequence: CASSLNPATVSEAFF. CDR3 DNA sequence: TGCGCCAGCAGCTTGAATCCGGCGACAGTCTCTGAAGCTTTCTTT. This sequence joins TRBV5-1 and TRBJ1-1, with D possibly TRBD1 on 5 matching bases. This CDR3 region has 15 residues. The V gene's germline CDR1 is SGHRS and CDR2 YFSETQ. Trimming stripped 1 base from V and 6 bases from J, with 16 bases between.

This rearrangement joins TRBV18 to TRBJ1-2; D not certain. The germline V gene has CDR1 KGHSH and CDR2 LQKENI. This CDR3 comprises 12 residues. V shed 2 bases and J shed 0 bases, with 1 base lying between them. CDR3 nucleotide sequence: TGTGCCAGCTCACCATCTAACTATGGCTACACCTTC. The encoded protein is CASSPSNYGYTF.

This clone was detected once. V usage is TRBV6-6 and J usage is TRBJ2-7; D gene unclear. The length of the CDR3 is 14 residues. In germline, CDR1 is MNHNY, CDR2 SVGAGI (reference sequence). V was cut by 6 bases and J by 1 base, with 13 bases left in between. In nucleotides, the CDR3 is TGTGCCAGCAGCCCTGCTCTTGGGTCCTACGAGCAGTACTTC. Amino acid sequence: CASSPALGSYEQYF.

The rearrangement joins TRBV6-5 to TRBJ2-3, with TRBD2 identical over 9 bases. V shed 4 bases, J shed 4 bases, and the junction held 3 bases outside the gene matches. The germline V gene has CDR1 MNHEY and CDR2 SVGAGI. The CDR3 length is 14 residues. The CDR3 is CASSLAGVPDTQYF. The CDR3 coding sequence is TGTGCCAGCAGTTTAGCGGGAGTCCCAGATACGCAGTATTTT.

This clone occurred once. V gene TRBV5-1 combines with J gene TRBJ2-1, with 11 bases fitting TRBD2. CDR3 length: 17 residues. The germline CDR1 and CDR2 sequences are SGHRS and YFSETQ. V shed 0 bases, J shed 4 bases, and the junction held 6 bases outside the gene matches. This CDR3 reads CASSLDPGLAAYNEQFF. CDR3 bases: TGCGCCAGCAGCTTGGACCCGGGACTAGCGGCATACAATGAGCAGTTCTTC.

CDR3 sequence reads: CASSPLAGLPNTGELFF. CDR3 DNA sequence: TGTGCCAGCTCACCACTAGCGGGCCTACCGAACACCGGGGAGCTGTTTTTT. This sequence joins TRBV18 and TRBJ2-2, with 7 bases identical to TRBD2. J lost 0 bases, V lost 1 base, and 5 bases had no gene match. CDR1 KGHSH and CDR2 LQKENI come from the germline V gene. The CDR3 loop spans 17 amino acids.

With respect to this clone: One end of the junction is discordant with germline, which a read error may explain. The chain uses TRBV7-7 and TRBJ2-2, with 9 nucleotides matching TRBD2. The CDR3 runs 17 residues. Germline CDR1 is SSHAT and CDR2 is FNYEAQ (reference sequence). The CDR3 DNA reads as TGTGCTAGCAGCACCCGGGTAGCGGGAGTTCTCTCCGGGGAGCTGTTTTTT. It codes for CASSTRVAGVLSGELFF.

This chain joins TRBV30 and TRBJ1-4; D unclear. The CDR3 spans 11 residues. Trimming removed 7 bases at V and 9 bases at J, with 12 bases between. Germline V gene sequence: CDR1 GTSNPN, CDR2 SVGIG (reference sequence). The CDR3 DNA sequence: TGTGCCTCCTCCGGACTCCAAAAACTGTTTTTT. Its translation: CASSGLQKLFF.

CDR3 amino acids: CASSRTGLTGELFF. CDR3 coding DNA: TGTGCCAGCAGCCGGACAGGGTTAACCGGGGAGCTGTTTTTT. The chain employs TRBV5-6 and TRBJ2-2, with TRBD1 matching over 8 bases. V shed 4 bases and J 5 bases; nucleotides not matched to a gene: 4. The CDR3 totals 14 residues. Per the germline V gene, CDR1 is SGHDT and CDR2 is YYEEEE.

The rearrangement joins TRBV6-1 to TRBJ2-3, with D possibly matching TRBD2 (5 bases). CDR1 is MNHNS and CDR2 is SASEGT in the germline V gene. This CDR3 has 15 residues. Trimming left V 0 bases short and J 1 base short, with 8 bases between. Here the CDR3 DNA reads TGTGCCAGCAGTGAAGCAGAGAGGGGCACAGATACGCAGTATTTT. Translation gives CASSEAERGTDTQYF.

J is TRBJ2-2 and V is TRBV5-4; TRBD2 might be the D (5 bases). V was shortened by 0 bases and J by 6 bases, with 12 bases between the two germline ends. CDR3 size: 15 residues. From germline, CDR1 is SGHNT and CDR2 YYREEE (reference sequence). This chain's CDR3 is CASSLGGWRAGELFF. DNA for the CDR3: TGTGCCAGCAGCTTGGGCGGCTGGCGGGCCGGGGAGCTGTTTTTT.

The CDR3 region is CASSLDQRAYNEQFF. CDR3 in DNA: TGTGCCAGCAGTTTAGATCAGCGGGCCTACAATGAGCAGTTCTTC. The chain couples TRBV28 to TRBJ2-1; maybe TRBD2 (6 bases). This CDR3 has 15 residues. V lost 2 bases to trimming and J lost 2 bases, with 10 bases between them. Germline lookup yields CDR1 MDHEN and CDR2 SYDVKM.

V and J are TRBV5-4 and TRBJ2-1, with 7 bases identical to TRBD2. Germline values: CDR1 SGHNT, CDR2 YYREEE (reference sequence). The V segment lost 6 bases and the J segment 2 bases; nucleotides outside the gene matches: 14. The CDR3 runs to 17 residues. In nucleotides, the CDR3 is TGTGCCAGCAACCCTGGGGTTGGGGGACTAACCTACAATGAGCAGTTCTTC. Its protein is CASNPGVGGLTYNEQFF.

In regard to this clone: Distinct nucleotide sequences in the sample also encode this CDR3. The chain carries TRBV5-4 and TRBJ2-3, with D uncertain. Germline assignment: CDR1 SGHNT and CDR2 YYREEE (reference sequence). The CDR3 is 13 amino acids. Trimming cost V 2 bases and J 1 base, with 5 bases left between them. CDR3 in amino acids: CASSFGGTDTQYF. In nucleotides, the CDR3 is TGTGCCAGCAGCTTTGGTGGCACAGATACGCAGTATTTT.

The J gene is TRBJ2-1, the V gene TRBV10-3, with TRBD2 matching over 10 bases. CDR3 length: 15 amino acids. The junction had 17 bases not matched to a gene; V was cut back by 11 bases and J by 10 bases. Germline V gives CDR1 ENHRY, CDR2 SYGVKD. The CDR3 nucleotides read TGTGCCGTCTGCCCCGGGACTAGCGTTTTCAGCGAGCAGTTCTTC. Its protein is CAVCPGTSVFSEQFF.

The V gene is TRBV5-5, the J gene TRBJ2-7; D gene unclear. The CDR3 is made up of 13 amino acids. Trimming took 4 bases from V and 2 from J, leaving 10 bases between them. The germline gives CDR1 SGHKS, CDR2 YYEKEE (reference sequence). In DNA form, the CDR3 reads TGTGCCAGCAGCCTACAGCCTACCTACGAGCAGTACTTC. Its protein is CASSLQPTYEQYF.

About this clone: The sample contains more than one DNA sequence encoding this CDR3. The J gene is TRBJ2-7, the V gene TRBV5-4; unclear D gene. CDR3 length: 14 residues. V was trimmed by 0 bases and J by 0 bases, leaving 7 bases between them. Germline V gene lookup returns CDR1 SGHNT and CDR2 YYREEE (reference sequence). The CDR3 DNA follows: TGTGCCAGCAGCTTGGAATCGGCCTCCTACGAGCAGTACTTC. Translating it yields CASSLESASYEQYF.

As to this clone: Different DNA sequences within this sample yield the same CDR3. The rearrangement links TRBV5-1 to TRBJ1-1, with D possibly matching TRBD1 (5 bases). This CDR3 spans 13 amino acids. In germline, CDR1 is SGHRS, CDR2 YFSETQ. Trimming stripped 5 bases from V and 5 bases from J, with 13 bases between. The CDR3 bases are TGCGCCAGCAGTTCCCAGGGCCGGACTGAAGCTTTCTTT. Protein sequence: CASSSQGRTEAFF.

The V and J genes are TRBV9 and TRBJ2-7; TRBD2 matches 7 bases. The CDR3 contains 14 residues. V lost 1 base and J lost 10; bases outside the gene matches: 11. Germline assignment: CDR1 SGDLS and CDR2 YYNGEE. CDR3 nucleotides: TGTGCCAGCAGCGTAAGCCCCAAAAGCGGGAATCAGTACTTC. This encodes CASSVSPKSGNQYF.

J is TRBJ1-1 and V is TRBV7-2; D may be TRBD1 (5 bases). V lost 3 bases and J lost 8, with 10 bases in between. This CDR3 has 12 amino acids. The germline V gene has CDR1 SGHTA and CDR2 FQGNSA. The CDR3 bases are TGTGCCAGCAGCTTTAGACGGGGGGAAGCTTTCTTT. Protein sequence: CASSFRRGEAFF. Full variable domain (remainder filled in from reference TRBV7-2 and TRBJ1-1): GAGVSQSPSNKVTEKGKDVELRCDPISGHTALYWYRQSLGQGLEFLIYFQGNSAPDKSGLPSDRFSAERTGGSVSTLTIQRTQQEDSAVYLCASSFRRGEAFFGQGTRLTVV.

The chain couples TRBV15 to TRBJ2-5; the D gene is possibly TRBD2 (7 bases). The CDR3 spans 16 residues. V was cut by 0 bases and J by 5 bases, with 16 bases left in between. CDR1 LNHNV and CDR2 YYDKDF come from the germline V gene (reference sequence). The CDR3 loop reads CATSRDRGAMRETQYF. CDR3 bases: TGTGCCACCAGCAGAGATCGGGGGGCAATGCGGGAGACCCAGTACTTC.

The chain is built from TRBV13 and TRBJ1-1, with D possibly matching TRBD1 (6 bases). V was shortened by 2 bases and J by 2 bases, with 18 bases between the two germline ends. Germline lookup yields CDR1 PRHDT and CDR2 FYEKMQ (reference sequence). The CDR3 sequence is 17 residues long. CDR3 loop: CASSLRGRGQANTEAFF. The CDR3 coding sequence is TGTGCCAGCAGCTTACGGGGTCGGGGGCAGGCAAACACTGAAGCTTTCTTT. Full variable domain (outside the CDR3, taken from reference TRBV13 and TRBJ1-1): AAGVIQSPRHLIKEKRETATLKCYPIPRHDTVYWYQQGPGQDPQFLISFYEKMQSDKGSIPDRFSAQQFSDYHSELNMSSLELGDSALYFCASSLRGRGQANTEAFFGQGTRLTVV.